The TCR beta chain described here comes from a study of T cells expressing NK-cell markers. Study details: According to the study, TCR beta repertoires originated from sorted CD3+CD56+NKG2C+, CD3+CD56+NKG2C- and CD3+CD56-NKG2C+ T cells. The study sequenced eight donors, seven HCMV-seropositive and one seronegative. Points from the study as a whole: What remained unclear was the HCMV specificity of expanded NKG2C+ T cell clones. CD8+ T cells in roughly six donors included dominant NKG2C+ clonotypes at roughly 1.0-7.0%.

Per the germline V gene, CDR1 is MNHEY and CDR2 is SMNVEV (reference sequence). The CDR3 is made up of 14 amino acids. With regard to this clonotype: Antigen: not known.

After re-calling the 5' RACE reads, TCRdb lists one entry per CDR3 protein, DNA absent. The sample totals 500,000 or so distinct CDR3 sequences. This clonotype was obtained from a man aged 18 to 29 in good health. The material sequenced was blood T cells: a sorted CD56 or NKG2C T cell subset, CD4+ or CD8+ T cells, or bulk PBMC T cells (not recorded which). The rearrangement uses TRBV27 and TRBJ2-5; TCRdb's D gene call, TRBD1, goes unchecked for lack of DNA. This CDR3 reads CASSADRGWETQYF.